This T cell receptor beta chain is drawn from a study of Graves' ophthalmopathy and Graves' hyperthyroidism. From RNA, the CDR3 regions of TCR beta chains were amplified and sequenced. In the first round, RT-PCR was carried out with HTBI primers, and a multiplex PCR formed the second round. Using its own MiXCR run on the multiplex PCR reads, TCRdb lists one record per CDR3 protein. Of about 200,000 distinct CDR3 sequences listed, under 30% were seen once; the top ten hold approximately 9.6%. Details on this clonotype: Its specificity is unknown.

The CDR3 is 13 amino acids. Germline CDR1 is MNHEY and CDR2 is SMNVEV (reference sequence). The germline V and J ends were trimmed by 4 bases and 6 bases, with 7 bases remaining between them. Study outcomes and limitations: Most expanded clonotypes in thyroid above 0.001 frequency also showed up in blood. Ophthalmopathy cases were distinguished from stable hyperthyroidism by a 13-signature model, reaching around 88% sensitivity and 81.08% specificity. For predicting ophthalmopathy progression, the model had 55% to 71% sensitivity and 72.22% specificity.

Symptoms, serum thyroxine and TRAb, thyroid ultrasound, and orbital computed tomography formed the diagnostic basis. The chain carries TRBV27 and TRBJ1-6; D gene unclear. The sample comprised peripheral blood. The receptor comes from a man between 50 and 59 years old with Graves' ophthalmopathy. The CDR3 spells CASSWEANSPLHF. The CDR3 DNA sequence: TGTGCCAGCAGTTGGGAGGCTAATTCACCCCTCCACTTT.